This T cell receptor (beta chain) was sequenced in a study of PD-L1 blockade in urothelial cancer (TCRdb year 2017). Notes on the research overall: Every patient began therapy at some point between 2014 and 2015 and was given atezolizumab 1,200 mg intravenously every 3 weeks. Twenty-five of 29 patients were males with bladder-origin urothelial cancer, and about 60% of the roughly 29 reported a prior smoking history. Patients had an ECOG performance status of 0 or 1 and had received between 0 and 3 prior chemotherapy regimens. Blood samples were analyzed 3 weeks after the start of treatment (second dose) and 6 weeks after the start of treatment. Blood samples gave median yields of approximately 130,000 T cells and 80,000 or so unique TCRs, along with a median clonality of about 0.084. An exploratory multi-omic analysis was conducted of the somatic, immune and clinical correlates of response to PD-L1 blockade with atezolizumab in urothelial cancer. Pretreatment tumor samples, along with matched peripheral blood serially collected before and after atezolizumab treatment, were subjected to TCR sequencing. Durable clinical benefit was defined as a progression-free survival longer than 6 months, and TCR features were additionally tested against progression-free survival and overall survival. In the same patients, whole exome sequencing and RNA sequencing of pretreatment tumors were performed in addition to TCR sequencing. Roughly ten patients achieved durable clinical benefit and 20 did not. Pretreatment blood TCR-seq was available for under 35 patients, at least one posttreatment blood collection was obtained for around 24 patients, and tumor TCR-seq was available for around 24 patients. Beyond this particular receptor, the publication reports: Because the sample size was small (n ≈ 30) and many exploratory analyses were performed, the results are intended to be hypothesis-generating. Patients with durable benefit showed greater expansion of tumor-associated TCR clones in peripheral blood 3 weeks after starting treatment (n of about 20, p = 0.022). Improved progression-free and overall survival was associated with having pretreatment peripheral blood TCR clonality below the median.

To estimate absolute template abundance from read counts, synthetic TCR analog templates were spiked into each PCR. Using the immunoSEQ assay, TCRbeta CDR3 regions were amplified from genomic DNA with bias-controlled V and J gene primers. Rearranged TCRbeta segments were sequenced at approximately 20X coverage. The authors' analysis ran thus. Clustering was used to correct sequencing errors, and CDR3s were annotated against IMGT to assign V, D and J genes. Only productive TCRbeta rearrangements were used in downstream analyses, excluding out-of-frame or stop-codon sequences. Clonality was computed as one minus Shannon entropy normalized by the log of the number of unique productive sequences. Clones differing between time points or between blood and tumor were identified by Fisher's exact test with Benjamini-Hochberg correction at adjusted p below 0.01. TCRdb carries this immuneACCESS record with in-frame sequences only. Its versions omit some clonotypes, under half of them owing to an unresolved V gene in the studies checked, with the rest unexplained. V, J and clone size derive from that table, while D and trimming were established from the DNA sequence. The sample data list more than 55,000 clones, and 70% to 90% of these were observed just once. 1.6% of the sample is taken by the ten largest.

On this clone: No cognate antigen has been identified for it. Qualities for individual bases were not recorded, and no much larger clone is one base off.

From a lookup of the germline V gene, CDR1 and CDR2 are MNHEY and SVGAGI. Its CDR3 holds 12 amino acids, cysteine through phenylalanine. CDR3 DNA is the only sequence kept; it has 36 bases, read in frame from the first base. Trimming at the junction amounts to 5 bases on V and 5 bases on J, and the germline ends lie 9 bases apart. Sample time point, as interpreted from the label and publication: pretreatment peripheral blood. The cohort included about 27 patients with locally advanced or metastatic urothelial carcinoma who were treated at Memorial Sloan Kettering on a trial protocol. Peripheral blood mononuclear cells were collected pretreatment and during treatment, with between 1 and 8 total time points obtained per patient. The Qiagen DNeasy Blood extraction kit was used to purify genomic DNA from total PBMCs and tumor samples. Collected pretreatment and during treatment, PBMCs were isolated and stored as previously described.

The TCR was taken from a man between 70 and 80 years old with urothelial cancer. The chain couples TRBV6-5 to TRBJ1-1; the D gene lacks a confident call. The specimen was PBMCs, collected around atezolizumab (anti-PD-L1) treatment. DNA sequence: TGTGCCAGCAGTCAGAGGTGGACTGAAGCTTTCTTT. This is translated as CASSQRWTEAFF.